This T cell receptor (beta chain) was captured in a study of regulatory T cells in long-lasting Graves disease (dated by TCRdb to the early 2020s). With respect to the entire study: Newly diagnosed Graves' disease patients had taken antithyroid drugs for less than 3 months. Patients with persistent Graves' disease were compared with patients with newly diagnosed Graves' disease using TCR sequencing and RNA sequencing of peripheral blood. The study took place in China and was registered as a clinical trial. A total of 35 or so samples were covered by TCR sequencing, comprising some 13 persistent and about 20 newly diagnosed Graves' disease patients. Here is what the overall study found, with its caveats: Only the TCR beta chain was sequenced and analyzed. Persistent Graves' disease patients showed lower TCR Shannon entropy and fewer highly expanded clones than newly diagnosed patients, suggesting clonal expansion. Patients with persistent disease shared more public clonotypes (approximately 2,500) than newly diagnosed patients did (around 1,000). TRBV28, TRBJ1-2 and TRBJ2-5 were preferentially used in persistent disease, while TRBV20-1 and TRBJ2-1 were favored in newly diagnosed disease. The study examined only peripheral blood because the primary lesion, thyroid tissue, could not be accessed. The small sample size was acknowledged by the authors as a limitation that may reduce accuracy.

This clonotype was seen at least ten times. Its recognized antigen is unknown. No clone much larger than this one lies a single base away; base qualities are absent. The method was multiplex PCR. These reads were obtained on an Illumina HiSeq 4000. TCR beta libraries were built with iRepertoire HTBI primers and Arm-PCR amplification of CDR3 regions. Gel purification was performed on PCR products prior to sequencing. Per the authors' processing: Gene usage analysis of CDR3 amino acid clonotypes used the approximately 62 TRBV and around 13 TRBJ segments found across samples. Filtered high-quality paired reads were merged into contigs using COPE and FqMerger. BLAST was used to align contigs to the IMGT TRBV, TRBD and TRBJ reference genes, and CDR3 was defined following IMGT. Any clonotype with a frequency above 0.1% was classified as a highly expanded clone. Shannon entropy was used to measure repertoire diversity, and the Gini coefficient was used to measure V-J evenness. Public clonotypes were defined as clonotypes shared by more than one individual. Using fastp trimming at Q25 and MiXCR clonotype assembly, TCRdb reanalyzed the public sequencing data and kept in-frame beta chains. Duplicate CDR3 protein sequences are folded into a single record with the most common DNA and genes. TCRdb, rather than the study authors, made the V and J calls. Here the sample has 300,000 to 400,000 distinct CDR3 sequences; approximately 15% occur a single time. The biggest ten clones account for 25% to 30% of the sample.

The meaning of the sample's time point label: newly diagnosed GD, antithyroid drugs for less than 3 months. For both TCR sequencing and RNA sequencing, RNA was extracted from PBMCs using TRIzol. The diagnosis of Graves' disease was made according to American Thyroid Association guidelines. The patients came from an endocrinology department in Xi'an, China. Each patient gave roughly 8.4 milliliters of peripheral blood, collected in an EDTA anticoagulant tube. PBMCs were isolated by Ficoll Paque Plus density gradient separation without further T cell sorting. An Agilent 2100 Bioanalyzer and agarose gel were used to assess RNA quality, and a NanoDrop 2000 was used to measure RNA concentration. The cysteine opens and the phenylalanine closes a CDR3 of 16 amino acids. This entry keeps only the CDR3 DNA: 48 bases, framed from base 1. CDR1 and CDR2, per the germline V gene, are MDHEN and SYDVKM. The junction shows trimming of 5 bases on V and 6 bases on J, and the gene matches do not reach 13 bases of it.

The sample was also reused in another study, on T cells in Graves' hyperthyroidism and ophthalmopathy. From that second study: Stable Graves' hyperthyroidism was defined as the absence of progression to ophthalmopathy over 18 months of follow-up. Hyperthyroidism patients were newly diagnosed, had a disease duration of under 2 months, and were aged 18 to 65 years. Exclusion was applied to patients with uncontrolled infections, other autoimmune diseases, pregnancy or lactation. Diagnoses were established on the basis of clinical symptoms, serum thyroxine and TRAb, thyroid ultrasound, and orbital computed tomography. For the first round of RT-PCR on the TCR CDR3, the HTBI primer set was used together with the Qiagen OneStep RT-PCR kit. Most expanded thyroid clonotypes (frequency above 0.001) were also detected in blood, a finding suggesting that blood repertoires may reflect thyroid immune responses. Ophthalmopathy was separated from stable hyperthyroidism by a 13 V-J signature model, with around 90% sensitivity and approximately 81% specificity obtained in cross-validation and 80%/75% obtained in testing. In validation, the model predicted progression to ophthalmopathy with around 71% sensitivity and 72% to 85% specificity, a median of approximately 6.5 months before onset. To identify distinguishing TCR V-J signatures, a discovery cohort of 90 to 100 patients was used, comprising 43 with Graves' ophthalmopathy and some 60 with stable Graves' hyperthyroidism. An independent validation cohort of about 19 hyperthyroidism patients and approximately 15 patients who later progressed to ophthalmopathy tested prospective prediction of ophthalmopathy. For training and testing, the roughly 97 patients in the discovery cohort were randomly divided in a 7:3 ratio. In addition, the study compared T-cell repertoires in thyroid tissue and in blood from over 5 Graves' hyperthyroidism patients. Once sampling was done, hyperthyroidism patients were given methimazole at a starting dose of 30 mg daily, whereas ophthalmopathy patients were given high-dose intravenous methylprednisolone. Libraries were constructed in a second round of multiplex PCR, after which size selection and purification were carried out. The libraries were sequenced on an Illumina HiSeq2000 using paired-end 100 bp reads. SOAPnuke was used to process the raw data, removing reads that contained adapters or uncalled bases, had a mean Phred below 15, or lacked an exact match to the constant primer or identifier. COPE v1.2.5 was used to merge the high-quality paired reads, and each unique nucleotide sequence was defined as a clonotype. Clonotypes were aligned to IMGT TRBV, TRBD and TRBJ reference segments using MiTCR v1.1. Only V-J combinations with frequency above 0.0001, covering about 99% of repertoires, were analysed. A TCS score was defined as the ratio between F50 (clonal expansion) and ExV (chaos), using BLOSUM62-based TCRdist between CDR3 peptides within each V-J. Welch's t-statistics and random forest reduced some 510 V-J features to 13, which were used in a naive Bayes classifier (R e1071). Sample size was not statistically predetermined, and investigators were not blinded to group allocation. The paper describes TCR Vbeta CDR3 sequencing of more than 120 peripheral blood samples, made up of 43 ophthalmopathy patients, 70 to 75 hyperthyroidism patients and 17 progressor patients.

This specimen was peripheral blood mononuclear cells (PBMCs), taken at new diagnosis, from a patient treated with antithyroid drugs. The sequence links TRBV28 to TRBJ1-5, and TRBD1 matches 7 of the central bases. The receptor was isolated from a man aged 40-49 years with Graves disease. Donor details come from another sample of the same person, matched by shared clones. The DNA sequence is as follows: TGTGCCAGCAGTCCTCACTTCAGGGGGAGCGGTCAGCCCCAGCATTTT. Its translation reads: CASSPHFRGSGQPQHF.